Described below is a single T cell receptor (beta chain) sequence and its context. What it binds is not known. This table comes from immunoSEQ multiplex PCR, and its TCRdb copy is limited to in-frame clones, with some not included. The sample holds 20,000 or so clones; 79% are singletons and the top ten take 25% to 40%. The V end lost 5 bases, the J end lost 0 bases, and 11 bases lay between the germline ends. The germline CDR1 and CDR2 sequences are MRHNA and SNTAGT. CDR3 length: 15 residues. The data derive from a study of OX40 agonist ivuxolimab in advanced cancers. Study information: A mean age of around 66 years, range about 20 to 85, was recorded, and over 65% were male. Earlier anti-PD-1, anti-PD-L1 or anti-CTLA-4 therapy was permitted; about 39% had received some. Study findings and constraints: Not determined was the antigen specificity of the expanded peripheral T cells.

This receptor was taken from an adult with an advanced solid tumor such as melanoma, head and neck, liver or kidney cancer. The V gene is TRBV6-4, the J gene TRBJ2-1, with a weak D call TRBD1 (5 bases). Sequences were derived from CD4+ or CD8+ T cells sorted from blood, sampled in a trial of the OX40 agonist ivuxolimab. The CDR3 nucleotides are TGTGCCAGCAGTTACGAGACAGTCTCCTACAATGAGCAGTTCTTC. The encoded protein is CASSYETVSYNEQFF.